These T cell receptor beta chains were read from a single sample in a study of blood T cell repertoires in COVID-19. Profiled with immunoSEQ multiplex PCR; TCRdb holds only in-frame clones, not every one. The sample contains about 190,000 clones, about nine tenths of which appear only once. What was sequenced was peripheral blood. Receptor source: a man between 65 and 79 years old with active or convalescent COVID-19. CDR3s include the opening cysteine and the closing phenylalanine or tryptophan. The D gene is left open where the match is weak. A clone size is listed for some rows: how often the clone was seen (once, few, many), or a class if it is expanded.

j_call,d_call,v_call,clone_size,cdr3_nt,cdr3_aa
TRBJ2-2,-,TRBV5-1,-,TGCGCCAGCAGCCTGCAGGGTACCACCGGGGAGCTGTTTTTT,CASSLQGTTGELFF
TRBJ2-1,TRBD2,TRBV7-7,-,TGTGCCAGCAGCCCCGCGAGCGGGAGGTACAATGAGCAGTTCTTC,CASSPASGRYNEQFF
TRBJ2-7,TRBD2,TRBV6-5,-,TGTGCCAGCAGTTACCGGGGGGGAGAATACGAGCAGTACTTC,CASSYRGGEYEQYF
TRBJ2-1,TRBD2,TRBV18,-,TGTGCCAGCTCACCACCGCGGACTAGCGGGAGAGATGAGCAGTTCTTC,CASSPPRTSGRDEQFF
TRBJ2-4,TRBD1,TRBV6-2/TRBV6-3,-,TGTGCCAGCAGTACCCGACAGGGTGGGTCCAAAAACATTCAGTACTTC,CASSTRQGGSKNIQYF
TRBJ2-5,-,TRBV27,-,TGTGCCAGCAGCTCCAGGGGCAGGGGAGAGACCCAGTACTTC,CASSSRGRGETQYF
TRBJ1-1,-,TRBV27,-,TGTGCCAGCAGAAAAACAGGGTACACTGAAGCTTTCTTT,CASRKTGYTEAFF
TRBJ2-2,-,TRBV11-2,few,TGTGCCAGCAGCTTCAGGATTAACACCGGGGAGCTGTTTTTT,CASSFRINTGELFF
TRBJ1-5,TRBD1,TRBV6-5,-,TGTGCCAGCAGCCAGGGGGCAGGTCAGCCCCAGCATTTT,CASSQGAGQPQHF
TRBJ2-7,-,TRBV4-3,-,TGCGCCAGCAGCCAAGAGGTTAGCCGGCCCTACGAGCAGTACTTC,CASSQEVSRPYEQYF
TRBJ2-2,TRBD2,TRBV6-5,-,TGTGCCAGCAGTTACACTAGCGGGGTAGGTTCCGGGGAGCTGTTTTTT,CASSYTSGVGSGELFF
TRBJ2-3,TRBD2,TRBV2,-,TGTGCCAGCGTAGCGGGGGGCACAGATACGCAGTATTTT,CASVAGGTDTQYF
TRBJ2-7,-,TRBV7-8,-,TGTGCCAGCAGCTTAACTCGGGGCTACGAGCAGTACTTC,CASSLTRGYEQYF
TRBJ2-5,-,TRBV20-1,-,TGCAGTGCCAGTGCGGGGTTAGAGACCCAGTACTTC,CSASAGLETQYF
TRBJ2-5,TRBD1,TRBV10-1,-,TGCGCCAGCGGACCAGGGGGCGCACCGGAGACCCAGTACTTC,CASGPGGAPETQYF
TRBJ2-1,TRBD2,TRBV7-6,-,TGTGCCAGCAGCTTATTTGGCGGGGGGAGCTCCTACAATGAGCAGTTCTTC,CASSLFGGGSSYNEQFF
TRBJ1-5,TRBD1,TRBV19,-,TGTGCCAGTAGTCCACCGACAGGGGGAGGAGATCAGCCCCAGCATTTT,CASSPPTGGGDQPQHF
TRBJ2-3,-,TRBV29-1,-,TGCAGCGTTGAACAGGGCACAGATACGCAGTATTTT,CSVEQGTDTQYF
TRBJ1-5,-,TRBV19,-,TGTGCCAGTAGTATAACAGGGTACAATCAGCCCCAGCATTTT,CASSITGYNQPQHF
TRBJ2-4,-,TRBV21-1,-,TGTGCCAGCAGCAAAGGATCCCGGGACAGACACCTACTAGCGGGAGTAGCCAAAAACATTCAGTACTTC,CASSKGSRDRHLLAGVAKNIQYF
TRBJ2-7,-,TRBV11-3,-,TGTGCCAGAAGGGACCGCAAGGGGGTCGACGAGCAGTACTTC,CARRDRKGVDEQYF
TRBJ2-7,-,TRBV27,-,TGTGCCAGCAAATCGGGCGGGGCCTACGAGCAGTACTTC,CASKSGGAYEQYF
TRBJ1-4,-,TRBV15,-,TGTGCCACCAGCAGAGAACACAACCATGAAAAACTGTTTTTT,CATSREHNHEKLFF
TRBJ2-7,TRBD2,TRBV5-4,-,TGTGCCAGCAGCTTGGGAGGAGCGGGAGGATACGAGCAGTACTTC,CASSLGGAGGYEQYF
TRBJ1-1,-,TRBV5-1,-,TGCGCCAGCAGCTTAGGGACACATGGGTTCACTGAAGCTTTCTTT,CASSLGTHGFTEAFF
TRBJ1-6,-,TRBV2,-,TGTGCCAGCAGTGAAACGGGAGGCACTATCGGAACCCTCCACTTT,CASSETGGTIGTLHF
TRBJ2-7,TRBD2,TRBV30,-,TGTGCCGGGGGGACTAGCAGGTACGAGCAGTACTTC,CAGGTSRYEQYF
TRBJ1-1,TRBD1,TRBV5-1,-,TGCGCCAGCAGCCGTGACAGGGGGGACACTGAAGCTTTCTTT,CASSRDRGDTEAFF
TRBJ2-6,TRBD1,TRBV6-2/TRBV6-3,-,TGTGCCAGCAGTTACAGCGGGACAGGGTACTCCCTGGGGGCCAACGTCCTGACTTTC,CASSYSGTGYSLGANVLTF
TRBJ2-1,TRBD2,TRBV29-1,-,TGCAGCGTTGCGGGTAGCGAGCGGGAGGGCCCTGGGCAGTTCTTC,CSVAGSEREGPGQFF
TRBJ2-1,TRBD2,TRBV9,-,TGTGCCAGCAGCGTTAACGGGAGGGCCTACAATGAGCAGTTCTTC,CASSVNGRAYNEQFF
TRBJ2-5,TRBD1,TRBV15,-,TGTGCCACCAGCAGAGGGACAGGGATGGAGACCCAGTACTTC,CATSRGTGMETQYF
TRBJ2-5,-,TRBV28,once,TGTGCCAGCCAAGGGGCCCCCCAAGAGACCCAGTACTTC,CASQGAPQETQYF
TRBJ2-7,TRBD1,TRBV5-4,-,TGTGCCAGCGGGACAGGGCCCTACGAGCAGTACTTC,CASGTGPYEQYF
TRBJ1-2,-,TRBV6-5,-,TGTGCCAGCAGGCCCGGGACAACGAACTATGGCTACACCTTC,CASRPGTTNYGYTF
TRBJ2-7,-,TRBV10-3,-,TGTGCCATCAGCAAAATAGCGGAAAGAGGAAACGAGCAGTACTTC,CAISKIAERGNEQYF
TRBJ2-5,-,TRBV5-6,-,TGTGCCAGCAGCTTGGGGTCGGGGTGGGAGACCCAGTACTTC,CASSLGSGWETQYF
TRBJ2-1,TRBD1,TRBV19,-,TGTGCCAGTAGTATATCGGACAGGGGGTTGTACAATGAGCAGTTCTTC,CASSISDRGLYNEQFF
TRBJ2-7,TRBD1,TRBV6-1,-,TGTGCCAGCAGTGAAAGCCCCCGGGACAGCTACGAGCAGTACTTC,CASSESPRDSYEQYF
TRBJ1-1,-,TRBV16,-,TGTGCCAGCAGCGCGCGGAGGGGAGACACTGAAGCTTTCTTT,CASSARRGDTEAFF
TRBJ1-3,TRBD1,TRBV5-4,-,TGTGCCAGCAGCTCGGGTAAACAGGGGACGCGCTCTGGAAACACCATATATTTT,CASSSGKQGTRSGNTIYF
TRBJ2-7,-,TRBV19,-,TGTGCCAGTAGTTTCCGGACAGAATCCTACGAGCAGTACTTC,CASSFRTESYEQYF
TRBJ2-7,TRBD2,TRBV28,-,TGTGCCAGCAGTCAAATAGCGGGTCGAGCCTACGAGCAGTACTTC,CASSQIAGRAYEQYF
TRBJ2-7,-,TRBV28,-,TGTGCCAGCAGTCCCCAGCCGGGACTCCCCTACGAGCAGTACTTC,CASSPQPGLPYEQYF
TRBJ2-5,-,TRBV4-3,-,TGCGCCAGCAGCCAAGATTTAAGCTTTTCAGAGACCCAGTACTTC,CASSQDLSFSETQYF
TRBJ2-7,-,TRBV5-1,-,TGCGCCAGCAGCCACTCTAGCACCGCCTACGAGCAGTACTTC,CASSHSSTAYEQYF
TRBJ2-7,-,TRBV7-2,-,TGTGCCAGCAGCTTAGGGGTCGCCGGGGTGAGAAGCTCCTACGAGCAGTACTTC,CASSLGVAGVRSSYEQYF
TRBJ1-4,TRBD1,TRBV19,-,TGTGCCAGTAGTAGCCCGATACAGGGGACCACGCGGGAAAAACTGTTTTTT,CASSSPIQGTTREKLFF
TRBJ1-2,-,TRBV19,-,TGTGCCAGTAGTTCCGATGGCTACACCTTC,CASSSDGYTF
TRBJ2-1,-,TRBV30,-,TGTGCCTGGAGTCGGGGGGCGGTGGGCTACAATGAGCAGTTCTTC,CAWSRGAVGYNEQFF
TRBJ1-3,-,TRBV7-2,-,TGTGCCAGCAGCTTAGGCCATGGCTTGGGGGCTAGAAGAAACACCATATATTTT,CASSLGHGLGARRNTIYF
TRBJ1-2,-,TRBV4-1,once,TGCGCCAGCAGCCAAGAAGGGGGCTATGGCTACACCTTC,CASSQEGGYGYTF
TRBJ1-6,-,TRBV2,-,TGTGCCAGCAGGGACAGTAATTCACCCCTCCACTTT,CASRDSNSPLHF